These 32 T cell receptor beta chains were all obtained from the same sample, sequenced in a study of shared clonotypes between healthy human individuals. Only in-frame clones appear in the TCRdb table, and some are missing; sequencing was by immunoSEQ multiplex PCR. Of approximately 720,000 clones in the sample, about 92% were seen once. CD45RO-negative cells were positively selected for CCR7, leaving out terminally differentiated effector memory CD45RA+ cells. The sample comprised naive CD8+ T cells sorted from blood. These receptors originate from a man between 25 and 39 years old in good health.

This chain uses TRBV5-4 with TRBJ2-7; tentative D call: TRBD2 (6 bases). Germline CDR1 reads SGHNT; CDR2 reads YYREEE (reference sequence). The ends were cut back, 1 base at V and 7 bases at J, with 18 bases in the middle. The CDR3 loop spans 15 amino acids. The CDR3 sequence: CASSLKIAEEGEQYF. In DNA form, the CDR3 reads TGTGCCAGCAGCTTGAAAATAGCGGAAGAGGGTGAGCAGTACTTC.

The chain couples TRBV7-6 to TRBJ2-3; D is perhaps TRBD1 (6 bases). V gave up 5 bases and J gave up 2 bases, with 23 bases separating them. Germline values: CDR1 SGHVS, CDR2 FNYEAQ. The CDR3 is made up of 18 amino acids. The CDR3 is CASSRAVTGFAPTDTQYF. The CDR3 coding sequence is TGTGCCAGCAGCCGTGCCGTAACAGGGTTTGCGCCCACAGATACGCAGTATTTT.

CDR3 protein: CASSLGHGEGQGNSYEQYF. CDR3 DNA sequence: TGTGCCAGCAGCTTAGGTCACGGCGAGGGACAGGGGAACTCCTACGAGCAGTACTTC. The J gene is TRBJ2-7, the V gene TRBV11-2; 10 positions match TRBD1. V gave up 1 base and J gave up 0 bases; unmatched junction bases: 12. There are 19 residues in the CDR3. Per germline, CDR1 SGHAT and CDR2 FQNNGV.

The chain joins TRBV19 to TRBJ1-1; no clear D gene. This CDR3 has 12 residues. Trimming pared 6 bases from V and 4 bases from J, leaving 9 bases between. Germline lookup yields CDR1 LNHDA and CDR2 SQIVND (reference sequence). For the CDR3, the DNA is TGTGCCAGTAGCAAGACCGTCACTGAAGCTTTCTTT. Its translation: CASSKTVTEAFF.

Concerning this clone: Other DNA sequences within the sample encode an identical CDR3. V gene TRBV7-8 combines with J gene TRBJ2-7; D unresolved. Germline CDR1 is SGHVS and CDR2 is FQNEAQ. V lost 1 base and J 0 bases, leaving 4 bases between the germline ends. The CDR3 consists of 13 residues. The CDR3 protein is CASSLGVSYEQYF. The CDR3, as DNA: TGTGCCAGCAGCTTAGGAGTCTCCTACGAGCAGTACTTC.

The chain joins TRBV5-4 to TRBJ2-5; 14 bases line up with TRBD2. Germline V CDR1 and CDR2: SGHNT, YYREEE (reference sequence). With V trimmed by 3 bases and J by 1 base, 8 bases remained unmatched. This CDR3 is built from 18 residues. Written as DNA, the CDR3 is TGTGCCAGCAGCTGGTCCGGGACTAGCGGGAGATTCCAAGAGACCCAGTACTTC. Its translation is CASSWSGTSGRFQETQYF.

The V call is TRBV10-1, the J call TRBJ2-1; 9 bases are a match to TRBD2. The J segment lost 6 bases and the V segment lost 6 bases, leaving 36 bases of the junction unmatched. The CDR3 consists of 24 residues. CDR1 is WNHNN and CDR2 is SYGVQD in the germline V gene (reference sequence). The CDR3 DNA follows: TGCGCCAGCAGCCACAACGGAACTAGATTTGGATTGCGGGAGGGCCAGACAAATGGCAATGAGCAGTTCTTC. Protein product: CASSHNGTRFGLREGQTNGNEQFF.

The rearrangement links TRBV7-3 to TRBJ2-7, with 10 positions matching TRBD1. The CDR3 contains 14 residues. Trimming removed 4 bases from V and 2 bases from J; junction bases left unmatched: 2. CDR1 is SGHTA and CDR2 is FQGTGA in the germline V gene. The CDR3 DNA reads TGTGCCAGCAGCTCGACAGGGGGCCCCTACGAGCAGTACTTC. Amino acid sequence: CASSSTGGPYEQYF.

This chain connects TRBV28 to TRBJ1-2; unclear D gene. CDR3 length: 15 residues. Germline CDR1 MDHEN, CDR2 SYDVKM. With 3 bases removed from V and 0 bases from J, the gap between germline ends came to 11 bases. The CDR3 sequence is CASSFPSGPNYGYTF. Written as DNA, the CDR3 is TGTGCCAGCAGTTTCCCCTCCGGACCTAACTATGGCTACACCTTC.

The genes are TRBV7-3 and TRBJ2-7; D call uncertain. The germline CDR1 and CDR2 sequences are SGHTA and FQGTGA. The V end lost 5 bases, the J end lost 3 bases, and 11 bases lay between the germline ends. CDR3 size: 13 residues. The CDR3 sequence: CASSPRWGYEQYF. The CDR3 bases are TGTGCCAGCAGCCCACGATGGGGCTACGAGCAGTACTTC.

The chain employs TRBV9 and TRBJ2-1; D not certain. Trimming left V 0 bases short and J 3 bases short, with 10 bases between. The CDR3 length is 15 residues. Germline V lookup: CDR1 SGDLS, CDR2 YYNGEE. CDR3 region: CASSVEGSDYNEQFF. DNA of the CDR3: TGTGCCAGCAGCGTAGAAGGGTCGGACTACAATGAGCAGTTCTTC. Complete variable domain (other parts from reference TRBV9 and TRBJ2-1): DSGVTQTPKHLITATGQRVTLRCSPRSGDLSVYWYQQSLDQGLQFLIQYYNGEERAKGNILERFSAQQFPDLHSELNLSSLELGDSALYFCASSVEGSDYNEQFFGPGTRLTVL.

Worth noting for this clone: Other DNA sequences in this sample translate to the same CDR3. The gene calls are TRBV7-2 and TRBJ1-3, with a tentative D call TRBD1 (5 bases). Germline CDR1 is SGHTA and CDR2 is FQGNSA. This CDR3 has 14 residues. V lost 4 bases and J lost 1, with 8 bases in between. CDR3 sequence (DNA): TGTGCCAGCAGCTCCGGGACTTCTGGAAACACCATATATTTT. This translates into CASSSGTSGNTIYF.

The J gene is TRBJ2-1, the V gene TRBV6-1; 12 nucleotides line up with TRBD2. The germline V gene encodes CDR1 MNHNS and CDR2 SASEGT. J lost 6 bases, V lost 4 bases, and 7 bases had no gene match. This CDR3 has 16 residues. The CDR3 DNA reads as TGTGCCAGCAGTGGTGTTCTAGCGGGAGGGCTCAATGAGCAGTTCTTC. Protein: CASSGVLAGGLNEQFF.

For this clone: The same CDR3 is also encoded by other DNA sequences in this sample. V gene TRBV7-9 combines with J gene TRBJ1-1; no reliable D call. Per germline, CDR1 SEHNR and CDR2 FQNEAQ (reference sequence). Trimming removed 3 bases at V and 6 bases at J, with 8 bases between. This CDR3 contains 12 residues. DNA for the CDR3: TGTGCCAGCAGCTTGGGTCAGTCTGAAGCTTTCTTT. Translation gives CASSLGQSEAFF.

The sample holds a few counts of this clone. The chain combines TRBV29-1 with TRBJ1-2; the D is unclear. With 0 bases removed from V and 6 bases from J, the gap between germline ends came to 5 bases. Germline CDR1 is SQVTM and CDR2 is ANQGSEA. This CDR3 spans 11 amino acids. The DNA for the CDR3 is TGCAGCGTTGAAGATCTTGATGGCTACACCTTC. Its translation is CSVEDLDGYTF.

The chain has TRBV5-1 and TRBJ2-5, with 9 bases matching TRBD2. V lost 4 bases and J lost 3; bases outside the gene matches: 7. This CDR3 region has 15 residues. CDR1 SGHRS and CDR2 YFSETQ come from the germline V gene. This chain's CDR3 is CASSAGGLAKETQYF. CDR3 DNA: TGCGCCAGCAGCGCGGGGGGGTTAGCCAAAGAGACCCAGTACTTC.

This chain uses TRBV5-3 with TRBJ2-5; tentative D call: TRBD1 (5 bases). TRBV5-3 is an ORF; its function is uncertain. The V gene lost 1 base and the J gene lost 2 bases, with 21 bases spanning the gap. This CDR3 comprises 18 residues. The CDR3 DNA follows: TGTGCCAGAAGCTTGCATGGTATCCAGGGATCAGCTCAAGAGACCCAGTACTTC. Translating gives CARSLHGIQGSAQETQYF.

The V gene is TRBV9, the J gene TRBJ2-2, with D uncertain. The CDR3 length is 11 residues. Between the trimmed V and J ends, which lost 4 bases and 9 bases, there was a span of 7 bases. Looked up from germline, CDR1 is SGDLS and CDR2 is YYNGEE. The CDR3: CASSRSWELFF. Written as DNA, the CDR3 is TGTGCCAGCAGCCGAAGTTGGGAGCTGTTTTTT. The full variable domain, rest sourced from reference TRBV9 and TRBJ2-2, is DSGVTQTPKHLITATGQRVTLRCSPRSGDLSVYWYQQSLDQGLQFLIQYYNGEERAKGNILERFSAQQFPDLHSELNLSSLELGDSALYFCASSRSWELFFGEGSRLTVL.

V and J are TRBV7-9 and TRBJ2-3; TRBD2 aligns across 11 bases. The CDR3 is 15 amino acids. Germline V CDR1 and CDR2: SEHNR, FQNEAQ (reference sequence). The ends lost 5 bases at V and 6 bases at J; junction bases unmatched: 7. The CDR3 region is CASSPKLAGADTQYF. The DNA for the CDR3 is TGTGCCAGCAGCCCGAAACTAGCGGGGGCGGATACGCAGTATTTT.

The J gene is TRBJ1-5, the V gene TRBV6-5, with 10 positions matching TRBD1. CDR1 and CDR2 (germline): MNHEY, SVGAGI. The CDR3 has 15 amino acids. Trimming took 8 bases from V and 2 from J; bases not matched to a gene: 6. The CDR3 loop reads CASGVGTGGNQPQHF. CDR3 nucleotide sequence: TGTGCCAGCGGCGTCGGGACAGGGGGCAATCAGCCCCAGCATTTT.

The V gene is TRBV27, the J gene TRBJ1-1, with TRBD1 matching 7 bases. After removal of 6 bases from V and 0 bases from J, the junction contained 4 bases not matched to a gene. CDR1 is MNHEY and CDR2 is SMNVEV in the germline V gene (reference sequence). This CDR3 region has 14 residues. CDR3 bases: TGTGCCAGCAGGGGGACAGACCTGAACACTGAAGCTTTCTTT. This gives the protein CASRGTDLNTEAFF.

This rearrangement joins TRBV7-8 to TRBJ1-1, with 9 bases lining up with TRBD1. CDR1 is SGHVS and CDR2 is FQNEAQ in the germline V gene. Losses at the gene ends were 6 bases for V and 5 bases for J; bases not matched to a gene: 4. There are 13 residues in the CDR3. The CDR3 sequence is CASRGQGRTEAFF. In nucleotides, the CDR3 is TGTGCCAGCAGAGGACAGGGGAGGACTGAAGCTTTCTTT.

This clone was counted once. The chain recombines TRBV29-1 with TRBJ2-7, with 7 bases that match TRBD1. Germline trimming cut 5 bases from V and 5 bases from J; bases unmatched to any gene: 6. CDR3 length: 12 residues. The V gene's germline CDR1 is SQVTM and CDR2 ANQGSEA. The DNA for the CDR3 is TGCAGCGTTTTAAGACAGGGCAACGAGCAGTACTTC. Translating it yields CSVLRQGNEQYF.

The J gene is TRBJ2-2, the V gene TRBV4-1; D ambiguous. Germline V gene sequence: CDR1 MGHRA, CDR2 YSYEKL. The CDR3 consists of 14 residues. V shed 1 base and J shed 5 bases, with 8 bases lying between them. CDR3 residues: CASSQVDVTGELFF. The DNA of the CDR3 is TGCGCCAGCAGCCAAGTAGATGTGACCGGGGAGCTGTTTTTT.

The chain uses TRBV6-4 and TRBJ2-1; perhaps TRBD2 as D (6 bases). Trimming shortened V by 3 bases and J by 0 bases, and 12 bases separated the two germline ends. The CDR3 has 16 residues. Germline-derived CDR1 and CDR2 are MRHNA and SNTAGT. DNA of the CDR3: TGTGCCAGCAGTGAAGTTAATAGCGGCTCCTACAATGAGCAGTTCTTC. This codes for CASSEVNSGSYNEQFF.

This sequence joins TRBV29-1 and TRBJ2-1; the match to TRBD1 covers 10 bases. The CDR3 totals 11 residues. Germline-derived CDR1 and CDR2 are SQVTM and ANQGSEA. V was pared by 7 bases and J by 8 bases, with 2 bases of the junction left unmatched. CDR3 loop: CSGDRGYEQFF. CDR3 nucleotide sequence: TGCAGCGGGGACAGGGGCTATGAGCAGTTCTTC.

The chain combines TRBV7-2 with TRBJ2-7; TRBD2 matches 7 bases. CDR3 length: 18 amino acids. Germline loops: CDR1 SGHTA, CDR2 FQGNSA. With 4 bases clipped from V and 1 base from J, the junction kept 16 bases outside the gene matches. CDR3 DNA: TGTGCCAGCAGCTCCAAGGGCTCCCTCACGGGAGGATCCTACGAGCAGTACTTC. It codes for CASSSKGSLTGGSYEQYF.

The chain joins TRBV10-3 to TRBJ2-2; D is tentatively TRBD1 or TRBD2 (6 bases each). V was shortened by 0 bases and J by 2 bases, with 10 bases between the two germline ends. This CDR3 is built from 16 residues. The germline V gene encodes CDR1 ENHRY and CDR2 SYGVKD. Written as DNA, the CDR3 is TGTGCCATCAGTGAGTCAGGGGGGAAAAACACCGGGGAGCTGTTTTTT. Translation gives CAISESGGKNTGELFF.

The rearrangement links TRBV7-6 to TRBJ2-1; 7 bases line up with TRBD2. The V and J ends lost 6 bases and 4 bases, in that order; junction bases with no gene match: 9. CDR3 length equals 15 residues. Looked up from germline, CDR1 is SGHVS and CDR2 is FNYEAQ. The CDR3 is CASSLSWGLYNEQFF. The CDR3 nucleotides read TGTGCCAGCAGTCTTAGCTGGGGACTATACAATGAGCAGTTCTTC.

This rearrangement joins TRBV5-1 to TRBJ2-1; 13 nucleotides line up with TRBD2. There are 16 residues in the CDR3. The V and J ends lost 4 bases and 5 bases, in that order; junction bases with no gene match: 6. Germline lookup yields CDR1 SGHRS and CDR2 YFSETQ. The CDR3 DNA reads as TGCGCCAGCAGCGGACTAGCGGGGGACCGAGACAATGAGCAGTTCTTC. It is translated as CASSGLAGDRDNEQFF.

The chain combines TRBV6-1 with TRBJ2-7; D call uncertain. This CDR3 contains 13 residues. The germline CDR1 and CDR2 sequences are MNHNS and SASEGT. V was clipped by 6 bases and J by 3 bases, with 12 bases between them. CDR3 sequence reads: CASSHRRSYEQYF. The CDR3, as DNA: TGTGCCAGCAGCCATCGGCGGAGCTACGAGCAGTACTTC.

The rearrangement links TRBV9 to TRBJ1-3; weak D call: TRBD1 (6 bases). V gave up 3 bases and J gave up 0 bases, with 10 bases separating them. CDR3 length: 15 amino acids. The germline gives CDR1 SGDLS, CDR2 YYNGEE. The CDR3 coding sequence is TGTGCCAGCAGCGCAGGGGCATCCTCTGGAAACACCATATATTTT. Translated, it gives CASSAGASSGNTIYF.